This TCR beta chain was sequenced in a study of PD-L1 blockade in urothelial cancer. The overall study: About 85% of the roughly 30 patients were males with bladder-origin urothelial cancer. The median T cell count in blood samples was 110,000 to 150,000.

The protocol was immunoSEQ multiplex PCR, while the TCRdb copy is restricted to in-frame clones and leaves out a portion. The table records fewer than 60,000 clones, 85% of them present only once. This sample's time point: pretreatment peripheral blood. From germline, CDR1 is MNHNS and CDR2 SASEGT. The V end was cut by 3 bases, the J end by 6 bases, with 17 bases between. The CDR3 length is 16 residues. The V gene is TRBV6-1, the J gene TRBJ2-2, with D tentatively TRBD1 (6 bases). The TCR sequence derives from an older man with urothelial cancer. This sample comprised PBMCs, obtained around atezolizumab (anti-PD-L1) treatment. CDR3: CASSDTGPPSAGELFF. Written as DNA, the CDR3 is TGTGCCAGCAGTGATACAGGGCCCCCCAGCGCCGGGGAGCTGTTTTTT.